A selection of T cell receptor beta chains follows, all from one sample in a study of cytomegalovirus exposure and HLA in healthy donors. The repertoire was sequenced with immunoSEQ multiplex PCR; TCRdb's copy has only in-frame clones and lacks some. Counted here are some 190,000 clones, 80% to 90% occurring once; the ten biggest clones make up about 1.8%. Sample: PBMCs. The receptor set was obtained from a man aged 35-49 years in good health and CMV-seropositive. The CDR3 runs from the conserved cysteine through the conserved F or W. The order of the fields is CDR3 DNA, CDR3 protein, V gene, clone size, J gene, D gene. The D gene is left open where the match is weak. A clone size is listed for some rows: how often the clone was seen (once, few, many), or a class if it is expanded.

DNA: TGCGCCAGCAGCCAGATCACTAGCGGGAGAATGAATGAGCAGTTCTTC; CDR3: CASSQITSGRMNEQFF; V: TRBV4-3; size: NA; J: TRBJ2-1; D: TRBD2
DNA: TGTGCCAGTAGTATAGGAGGAGCGGGAGCGGCGTGGGCCCAGTACTTC; CDR3: CASSIGGAGAAWAQYF; V: TRBV19; size: NA; J: TRBJ2-5; D: TRBD2
DNA: TGTGCCAGCAGTTGGGGACAGTTTCCCGATACGCAGTATTTT; CDR3: CASSWGQFPDTQYF; V: TRBV6-5; size: NA; J: TRBJ2-3; D: TRBD1
DNA: TGTGCCAGCAGCGTCGGGGGACTCTCCTACGAGCAGTACTTC; CDR3: CASSVGGLSYEQYF; V: TRBV9; size: once; J: TRBJ2-7; D: NA
DNA: TGTGCCAGCAGCTTACCCCAGGGGGCCGGGGAGCTGTTTTTT; CDR3: CASSLPQGAGELFF; V: TRBV11-1; size: NA; J: TRBJ2-2; D: TRBD1
DNA: TGTGCCAGCAGCCGGACAGGGTGGACTGAAGCTTTCTTT; CDR3: CASSRTGWTEAFF; V: TRBV11-3; size: NA; J: TRBJ1-1; D: TRBD1
DNA: TGCGCCAGCAGCTTGAGAGACACTGAAGCTTTCTTT; CDR3: CASSLRDTEAFF; V: TRBV5-1; size: NA; J: TRBJ1-1; D: NA
DNA: TGTGCCGCTGGGACAGGGAGCTCCTACGAGCAGTACTTC; CDR3: CAAGTGSSYEQYF; V: TRBV6-1; size: NA; J: TRBJ2-7; D: TRBD1
DNA: TGTGCCAGCAGTTTATGGTCCCTTAGCGGGAGCGCCACAGATACGCAGTATTTT; CDR3: CASSLWSLSGSATDTQYF; V: TRBV27; size: NA; J: TRBJ2-3; D: TRBD2
DNA: TGTGCCAGCAGTAATACAGGGGGCAGGTATGGCTACACCTTC; CDR3: CASSNTGGRYGYTF; V: TRBV28; size: once; J: TRBJ1-2; D: TRBD1
DNA: TGTGCCAGCAGCGCCGGGGAGGGACAGGGAATTAGGAGCAGTCAGTACTTC; CDR3: CASSAGEGQGIRSSQYF; V: TRBV9; size: NA; J: TRBJ2-4; D: TRBD1
DNA: TGTGCCAGTAGTATAGATCAGGGGGACACTGAAGCTTTCTTT; CDR3: CASSIDQGDTEAFF; V: TRBV19; size: once; J: TRBJ1-1; D: TRBD1
DNA: TGTGCCAGCAGCTCCGATGAGGATCAGCCCCAGCATTTT; CDR3: CASSSDEDQPQHF; V: TRBV7-2; size: few; J: TRBJ1-5; D: NA
DNA: TGTGCCAGCTCCACCGCAGGGGGAAGCAATCAGCCCCAGCATTTT; CDR3: CASSTAGGSNQPQHF; V: TRBV7-8; size: NA; J: TRBJ1-5; D: TRBD1
DNA: TGCAGTGCCCCAGACAGGGAAGCTTTCTTT; CDR3: CSAPDREAFF; V: TRBV20-1; size: NA; J: TRBJ1-1; D: NA
DNA: TGCGCCAGCAGCTGGGGGACTGCGTCCTACGAGCAGTACTTC; CDR3: CASSWGTASYEQYF; V: TRBV5-1; size: NA; J: TRBJ2-7; D: NA
DNA: TGTGCCAGCAGCTTGGGACAGGGTGATAGGGATACGCAGTATTTT; CDR3: CASSLGQGDRDTQYF; V: TRBV5-8; size: NA; J: TRBJ2-3; D: TRBD1
DNA: TGTGCCAGCAGAAAGACAGGGGGGAATGGCTACACCTTC; CDR3: CASRKTGGNGYTF; V: TRBV27; size: NA; J: TRBJ1-2; D: TRBD1
DNA: TGCAGCGTTGCCCCGACAGAGCACAATGAGCAGTTCTTC; CDR3: CSVAPTEHNEQFF; V: TRBV29-1; size: NA; J: TRBJ2-1; D: NA
DNA: TGCAGCGTTGAGTATGCAGGGCAGGCCGAGCAGTACTTC; CDR3: CSVEYAGQAEQYF; V: TRBV29-1; size: NA; J: TRBJ2-7; D: NA
DNA: TGCGCCAGCAGCTTAATAGGGGGAGCCACCTACGAGCAGTACTTC; CDR3: CASSLIGGATYEQYF; V: TRBV5-1; size: NA; J: TRBJ2-7; D: NA
DNA: TGTGCCAGCACTAGGGGCCAAAACAGACGTCAAGGCCAAAAAAACATTCAGTACTTC; CDR3: CASTRGQNRRQGQKNIQYF; V: TRBV7-2; size: NA; J: TRBJ2-4; D: NA
DNA: TGTGCCAGCAGTTACTCGGGGGACAGGGGCCTCTATGGCTACACCTTC; CDR3: CASSYSGDRGLYGYTF; V: TRBV6-5; size: NA; J: TRBJ1-2; D: TRBD1
DNA: TGCGCCAGCAGCCAAGAGGAGGGGACCACTGAAGCTTTCTTT; CDR3: CASSQEEGTTEAFF; V: TRBV4-1; size: NA; J: TRBJ1-1; D: NA